The clone carrying this TCR beta chain was observed at least ten times. Antigen specificity is unknown. This entry is derived from a study of neurological immune-mediated disorders. General study findings and limits: HTLV-1-associated myelopathy displayed the greatest TCR clonal expansion, and multiple sclerosis exhibited the smallest, lower than that of healthy controls.

The authors made cDNA by 5'RACE with 10-nucleotide random UMIs. Over 200 million TCR-beta sequences, together covering 15-18 subjects, were produced by every individual sequencing run that was carried out. A single record per CDR3 protein comes from TCRdb applying MiXCR to the 5' RACE reads. The sample lists about 48,000 distinct CDR3 sequences, roughly 26% seen once, with about 23% in the top ten. This CDR3 comprises 13 residues. Germline values: CDR1 SGHRS, CDR2 YFSETQ. Trimming stripped 1 base from V and 4 bases from J, with 9 bases between. The unsorted libraries originated from 2 million PBMCs kept at -80 C.

This TCR derives from a woman between 70 and 85 years old in good health. Sequenced input: PBMCs. The chain combines TRBV5-1 with TRBJ2-7; D is unresolved. CDR3 nucleotides: TGCGCCAGCAGCTTGCTTCAAGGGTACGAGCAGTACTTC. It yields the protein CASSLLQGYEQYF.